A single sample gave rise to the 5 T cell receptor beta chains below, sequenced in a study of shared clonotypes between healthy human individuals (dated by TCRdb to about 2020). Library preparation was by the immunoSEQ multiplex PCR assay. Sourced from immuneACCESS, this table was stored by TCRdb with only in-frame sequences that have V and J called. A share of the clones is absent; for the studies checked, an unresolved V gene accounts for under half, and the remainder has no known explanation. Recorded for this sample are some 2 million clones; just under 95% of them occurred a single time. Approximately 1.2% of the sample rests with the top ten. CD8 naive samples consisted of CD45RO-negative cells that were positively selected for CCR7, yielding a CD45RA+CCR7+ population without TemRA cells. Sequenced material: naive CD8+ T cells sorted from blood. The sample's cell subset or site label, decoded: CD45RA+CCR7+. Receptors originate from a man between 18 and 35 years old in good health.

This chain connects TRBV7-9 to TRBJ2-1; a weak D match, TRBD1 (5 bases). The CDR3 has 16 residues. Trimming took off 3 bases at V and 3 bases at J, with 15 bases between the two ends. CDR1 and CDR2 (germline): SEHNR, FQNEAQ (reference sequence). CDR3 loop: CASSLSTGPFYNEQFF. CDR3 DNA: TGTGCCAGCAGCTTGTCCACAGGCCCCTTCTACAATGAGCAGTTCTTC.

The V gene is TRBV28, the J gene TRBJ1-1; a weak D match, TRBD1 (5 bases). Between the trimmed V and J ends, which lost 10 bases and 6 bases, there was a span of 18 bases. Germline-derived CDR1 and CDR2 are MDHEN and SYDVKM. The CDR3 runs to 13 residues. The CDR3 here is CATIPRGAPEAFF. For the CDR3, the DNA is TGTGCCACCATTCCGAGGGGAGCCCCTGAAGCTTTCTTT.

J is TRBJ1-6 and V is TRBV4-2; tentatively, D is TRBD1 (5 bases). The CDR3 runs 22 residues. The germline CDR1 and CDR2 sequences are LGHNA and YNFKEQ. The V end was cut by 4 bases, the J end by 0 bases, with 28 bases between. Here the CDR3 reads CASSRRGVGGHFTSSYNSPLHF. The CDR3 nucleotides read TGTGCCAGCAGCCGACGCGGCGTCGGAGGACATTTCACGAGCTCCTATAATTCACCCCTCCACTTT.

The rearrangement links TRBV30 to TRBJ2-2; 9 nucleotides match TRBD1. After removal of 0 bases from V and 6 bases from J, the junction contained 5 bases not matched to a gene. The germline V gene has CDR1 GTSNPN and CDR2 SVGIG (reference sequence). This CDR3 is built from 15 residues. The chain's CDR3 is CAWSVGTGWSGELFF. The CDR3 DNA reads as TGTGCCTGGAGTGTGGGGACAGGGTGGTCCGGGGAGCTGTTTTTT.

The chain carries TRBV15 and TRBJ2-1; D remains unclear. Germline loops: CDR1 LNHNV, CDR2 YYDKDF (reference sequence). V lost 0 bases and J lost 5, with 14 bases in between. The CDR3 contains 16 residues. Here the CDR3 DNA reads TGTGCCACCAGCAGAGATAGGTCGGCAGCACACAATGAGCAGTTCTTC. Its translation is CATSRDRSAAHNEQFF.